This entry lists 3 T cell receptor beta chains sequenced from one sample in a study of T-cell reconstitution after alpha-beta-depleted transplantation in children. Preparation of the TCRbeta library was carried out with unique molecular identifiers. TCRdb re-analysed the PCR reads in MiXCR, keeping a single row per CDR3 protein. The sample yields tens of thousands of distinct CDR3 sequences, 44% seen once. Source: PBMCs, mostly from graft donor cells, taken 360 days after TCRalphabeta/CD19-depleted stem cell transplant. The receptors stem from a male patient younger than 18 who had a stem cell transplant for acute lymphoblastic leukemia, so the T cells may come from the graft donor.

A few counts support this clonotype. The gene calls are TRBV7-2 and TRBJ2-1, with 8 bases aligning to TRBD2. CDR1 SGHTA and CDR2 FQGNSA come from the germline V gene. The V segment lost 1 base and the J segment 4 bases; nucleotides outside the gene matches: 6. The CDR3 is 16 residues long. The CDR3: CASSLVGGGSYNEQFF. CDR3 in DNA: TGTGCCAGCAGCTTAGTCGGCGGGGGGTCGTACAATGAGCAGTTCTTC.

The J gene is TRBJ2-7, the V gene TRBV13; TRBD1 matches 7 bases. From germline, CDR1 is PRHDT and CDR2 FYEKMQ (reference sequence). The ends lost 5 bases at V and 0 bases at J; junction bases unmatched: 10. The CDR3 runs 16 residues. The CDR3 protein is CASSPWGTENSYEQYF. The CDR3 bases are TGTGCCAGCAGCCCCTGGGGGACAGAAAACTCCTACGAGCAGTACTTC. Based on the CDR3 plus reference TRBV13 and TRBJ2-7, the full variable domain is AAGVIQSPRHLIKEKRETATLKCYPIPRHDTVYWYQQGPGQDPQFLISFYEKMQSDKGSIPDRFSAQQFSDYHSELNMSSLELGDSALYFCASSPWGTENSYEQYFGPGTRLTVT.

The chain is built from TRBV7-6 and TRBJ2-3, with D unclear. Trimming pared 3 bases from V and 2 bases from J, leaving 12 bases between. This CDR3 is built from 15 residues. The germline gives CDR1 SGHVS, CDR2 FNYEAQ. As DNA, the CDR3 is TGTGCCAGCAGCTTCTCTGGGCGGACCACAGATACGCAGTATTTT. It codes for CASSFSGRTTDTQYF.